Listed below are T cell receptor beta chains from one sample, sequenced in a study of blood T cell repertoires in COVID-19. TCRdb's table, derived via immunoSEQ multiplex PCR, lists solely in-frame clones and lacks some. In the table there are 97,000 or so clones, more than 75% of which are singletons. Sequencing was carried out using peripheral blood. The receptors originated from a human donor in a cohort sampled during active COVID-19. Each CDR3 is given with its conserved first and last residue. The order of the fields is V gene, clone size, D gene, J gene, CDR3 protein, CDR3 DNA. A D gene is named only where the DNA matches it firmly. Size values are once, few and many counts, or a class for expanded clones, and some rows have none.

TRBV18	.	.	TRBJ2-7	CASSPTAGYEQYF	TGTGCCAGCTCACCAACGGCGGGCTACGAGCAGTACTTC
TRBV5-5	.	TRBD2	TRBJ2-7	CASSWGGSYEQYF	TGTGCCAGCAGCTGGGGGGGCTCCTACGAGCAGTACTTC
TRBV6-5	.	.	TRBJ1-2	CASSRGGGHYGYTF	TGTGCCAGCAGTCGAGGGGGAGGGCACTATGGCTACACCTTC
TRBV2	.	.	TRBJ2-7	CASSEAWQNREQYF	TGTGCCAGCAGTGAAGCGTGGCAGAATCGAGAGCAGTACTTC
TRBV11-2	.	.	TRBJ2-5	CASSLVPTAGGRRQETQYF	TGTGCCAGCAGCTTAGTCCCTACCGCAGGAGGGAGACGCCAAGAGACCCAGTACTTC
TRBV7-2	.	.	TRBJ2-7	CASSSRYEQYF	TGTGCCAGCAGCTCGCGCTACGAGCAGTACTTC
TRBV4-1	.	TRBD1	TRBJ1-1	CASSYRGHSLMNTEAFF	TGCGCCAGCAGCTACAGGGGCCACTCTCTGATGAACACTGAAGCTTTCTTT
TRBV7-2	once	TRBD1	TRBJ2-1	CASSLSTGTGINEQFF	TGTGCCAGCAGCTTATCAACCGGGACAGGGATCAATGAGCAGTTCTTC
TRBV6-2/TRBV6-3	.	TRBD1	TRBJ1-1	CASSYMSTGTNTEAFF	TGTGCCAGCAGTTACATGTCGACAGGGACGAACACTGAAGCTTTCTTT
TRBV18	.	.	TRBJ2-7	CASSPGQVYEQYF	TGTGCCAGCTCACCGGGGCAGGTCTACGAGCAGTACTTC
TRBV18	.	.	TRBJ2-1	CASSGLSGTDNEQFF	TGTGCCAGCTCAGGACTATCCGGGACTGACAATGAGCAGTTCTTC
TRBV2	few	TRBD1	TRBJ1-5	CASSEGRGPQPQHF	TGTGCCAGCAGTGAAGGCAGGGGGCCTCAGCCCCAGCATTTT
TRBV19	.	TRBD1	TRBJ1-5	CASSITGTGNQPQHF	TGTGCCAGTAGTATTACCGGGACAGGAAATCAGCCCCAGCATTTT
TRBV7-3	.	TRBD1	TRBJ1-6	CASSQGAYNSPLHF	TGTGCCAGCAGCCAGGGGGCCTATAATTCACCCCTCCACTTT
TRBV21-1	.	.	TRBJ2-7	CASSRQGRAEQYF	TGTGCCAGCAGCAGACAGGGAAGGGCCGAGCAGTACTTC
TRBV15	.	TRBD2	TRBJ2-1	CATVLAGGLNNEQFF	TGTGCCACCGTTTTGGCGGGGGGGCTTAACAATGAGCAGTTCTTC
TRBV19	.	.	TRBJ1-1	CASSEERARMLPGAFF	TGTGCCAGTAGTGAGGAGAGGGCTCGGATGTTGCCAGGAGCTTTCTTT